This entry concerns a single T cell receptor beta chain. Its antigen is not known. Primers for the PCR totalled 60 Vbeta and 13 Jbeta. The assay was immunoSEQ multiplex PCR, and TCRdb's table has in-frame clones only and misses some. The table records around 170,000 clones, 81% of them present only once. The sample belongs to a study of cytomegalovirus exposure and HLA in healthy donors. Trimming took 3 bases from V and 0 from J; bases not matched to a gene: 1. CDR1 and CDR2 (germline): SGDLS, YYNGEE. The CDR3 is 14 residues long. Regarding the study as a whole: When analyzed later, the rates of TCR association showed variation by HLA locus, with DRB1 the most and HLA-C the fewest. V- and J-gene trimming of TCR beta was linked (in a later analysis) to a missense DCLRE1C variant. Among the most significant clusters, several appeared linked to common viral pathogens in a later analysis.

The specimen sequenced was PBMCs. The rearrangement links TRBV9 to TRBJ1-1; TRBD1 aligns across 8 bases. This TCR derives from a man aged 50-59 years in good health and CMV-seronegative. CDR3 in amino acids: CASSATGVNTEAFF. The CDR3 bases are TGTGCCAGCAGCGCGACAGGGGTGAACACTGAAGCTTTCTTT.